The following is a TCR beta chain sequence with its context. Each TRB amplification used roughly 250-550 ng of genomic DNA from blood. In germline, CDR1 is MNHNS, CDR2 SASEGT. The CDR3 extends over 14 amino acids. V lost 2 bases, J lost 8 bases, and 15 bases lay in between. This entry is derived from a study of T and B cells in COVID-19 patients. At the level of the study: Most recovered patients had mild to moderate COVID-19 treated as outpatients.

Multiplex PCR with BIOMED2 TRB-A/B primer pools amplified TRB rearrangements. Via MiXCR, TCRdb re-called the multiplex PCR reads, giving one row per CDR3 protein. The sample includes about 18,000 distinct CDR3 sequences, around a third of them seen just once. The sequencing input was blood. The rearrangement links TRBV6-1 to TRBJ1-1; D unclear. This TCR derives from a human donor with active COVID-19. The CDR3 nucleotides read TGTGCCAGCAGTGAACCTTACGGCCCCTTCGAAGCTTTCTTT. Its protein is CASSEPYGPFEAFF.